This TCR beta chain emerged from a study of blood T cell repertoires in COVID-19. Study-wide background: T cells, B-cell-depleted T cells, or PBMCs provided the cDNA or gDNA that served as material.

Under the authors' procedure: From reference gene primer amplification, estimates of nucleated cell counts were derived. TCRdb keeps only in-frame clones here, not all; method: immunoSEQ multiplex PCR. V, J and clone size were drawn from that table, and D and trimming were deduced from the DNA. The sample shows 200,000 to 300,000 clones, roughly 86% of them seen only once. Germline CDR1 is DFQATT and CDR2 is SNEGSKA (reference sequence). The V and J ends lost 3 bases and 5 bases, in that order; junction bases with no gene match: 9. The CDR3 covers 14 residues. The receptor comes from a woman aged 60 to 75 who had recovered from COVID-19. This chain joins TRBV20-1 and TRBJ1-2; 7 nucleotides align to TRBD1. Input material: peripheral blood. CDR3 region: CSASQGTEFYGYTF. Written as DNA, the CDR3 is TGCAGTGCTAGTCAAGGGACAGAATTTTATGGCTACACCTTC.